This TCR beta chain was profiled in a study of T cells in Graves' hyperthyroidism and ophthalmopathy. Study information: Peripheral blood specimens were obtained at initial diagnosis, prior to any treatment.

Amplification of TCR beta CDR3 regions was performed using RNA transcripts as template. The primer set for the first-round RT-PCR of the TCR CDR3 was HTBI. TCRdb reprocessed the multiplex PCR reads with MiXCR, giving one entry per CDR3 protein. The data show roughly 240,000 distinct CDR3 sequences, with over 20% seen just once and about a third held by the top ten. Ophthalmopathy patients had Clinical Activity Score at least 3, NOSPECS grade at least 4, duration under 3 months. The germline V and J ends were trimmed by 1 base and 5 bases, with 14 bases remaining between them. This CDR3 spans 14 amino acids. CDR1 is GTSNPN, CDR2 SVGIG, per germline (reference sequence). This clonotype was seen repeatedly, ten times or more. Its specificity is unknown. Study-wide results and caveats: Ophthalmopathy stood apart from stable hyperthyroidism in a 13 V-J model.

The material sequenced was blood. The chain carries TRBV30 and TRBJ2-5; D perhaps matches TRBD1 (6 bases). This TCR was sampled from a woman aged 40 to 50 with Graves' ophthalmopathy. CDR3 loop: CAWSGHRVGETQYF. As DNA, the CDR3 is TGTGCCTGGAGTGGACACAGGGTCGGGGAGACCCAGTACTTC.